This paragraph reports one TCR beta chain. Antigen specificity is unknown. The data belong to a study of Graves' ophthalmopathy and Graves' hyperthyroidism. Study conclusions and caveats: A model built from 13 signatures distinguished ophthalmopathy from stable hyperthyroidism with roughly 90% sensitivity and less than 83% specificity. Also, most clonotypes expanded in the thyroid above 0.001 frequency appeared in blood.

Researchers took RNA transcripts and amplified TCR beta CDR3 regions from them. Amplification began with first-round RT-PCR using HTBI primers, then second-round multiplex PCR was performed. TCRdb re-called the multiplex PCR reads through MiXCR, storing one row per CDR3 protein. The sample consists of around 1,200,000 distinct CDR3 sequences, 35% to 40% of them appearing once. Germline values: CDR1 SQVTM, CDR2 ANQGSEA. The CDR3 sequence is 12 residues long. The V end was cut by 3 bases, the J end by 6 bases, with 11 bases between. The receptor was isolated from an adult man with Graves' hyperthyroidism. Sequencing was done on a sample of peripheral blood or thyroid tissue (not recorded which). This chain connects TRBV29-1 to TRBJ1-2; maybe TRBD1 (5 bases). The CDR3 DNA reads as TGCAGCGTTGACGGGGGAGAGGATGGCTACACCTTC. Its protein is CSVDGGEDGYTF. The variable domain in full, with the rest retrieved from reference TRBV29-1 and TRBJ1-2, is SAVISQKPSRDICQRGTSLTIQCQVDSQVTMMFWYRQQPGQSLTLIATANQGSEATYESGFVIDKFPISRPNLTFSTLTVSNMSPEDSSIYLCSVDGGEDGYTFGSGTRLTVV.